Sequencing of this T cell receptor beta chain was carried out in a study of blood T cell repertoires in COVID-19. The CDR3 is made up of 15 amino acids. Germline V CDR1 and CDR2: MNHEY, SVGAGI. Trimming took 4 bases from V and 8 from J; bases not matched to a gene: 8. TCRdb's copy holds only in-frame clones and misses some; the assay was immunoSEQ multiplex PCR. Among under 200,000 clones listed, roughly 82% were seen once. Material: PBMCs or T cells enriched from blood (not recorded which). The clonotype originates from a woman aged 55-70 years with acute COVID-19. The chain uses TRBV6-5 and TRBJ1-2; 12 bases agree with TRBD1. This CDR3 reads CASSLGDRGLGGYTF. The CDR3 DNA is TGTGCCAGCAGTTTAGGGGACAGGGGGCTGGGCGGCTACACCTTC.